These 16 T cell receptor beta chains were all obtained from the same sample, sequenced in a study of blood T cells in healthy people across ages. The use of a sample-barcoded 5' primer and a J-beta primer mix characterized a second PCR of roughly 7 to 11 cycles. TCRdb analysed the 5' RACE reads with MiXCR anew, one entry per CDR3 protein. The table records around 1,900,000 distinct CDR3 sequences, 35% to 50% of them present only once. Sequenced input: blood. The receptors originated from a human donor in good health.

CDR3 nucleotide sequence: TGTGCCAGCAGTTTAGTACAGGAAACCAATCAGCCCCAGCATTTT. Protein product: CASSLVQETNQPQHF. The chain joins TRBV12-3 or TRBV12-4 to TRBJ1-5, with D tentatively TRBD1 (5 bases). V lost 1 base to trimming and J lost 3 bases, with 10 bases between them. This CDR3 spans 15 amino acids.

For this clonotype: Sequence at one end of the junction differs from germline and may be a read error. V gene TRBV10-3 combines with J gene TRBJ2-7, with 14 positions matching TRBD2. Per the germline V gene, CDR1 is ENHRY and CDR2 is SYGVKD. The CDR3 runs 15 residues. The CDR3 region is CAISERTSGGYDQYF. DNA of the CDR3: TGTGCCATCAGTGAGAGGACTAGCGGGGGGTACGACCAGTACTTC.

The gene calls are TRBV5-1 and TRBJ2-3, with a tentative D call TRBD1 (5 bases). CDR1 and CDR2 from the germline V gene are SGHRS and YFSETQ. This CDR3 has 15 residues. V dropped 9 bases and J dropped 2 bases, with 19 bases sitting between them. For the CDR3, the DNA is TGCGCCACCAGGCCTGGACAAGCCCTCACAGATACGCAGTATTTT. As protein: CATRPGQALTDTQYF.

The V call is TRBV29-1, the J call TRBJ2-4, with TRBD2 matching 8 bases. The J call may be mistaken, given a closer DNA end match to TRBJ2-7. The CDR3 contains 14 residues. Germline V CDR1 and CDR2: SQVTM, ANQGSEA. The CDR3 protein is CSVNGGARRNEQYF. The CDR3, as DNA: TGCAGCGTTAACGGGGGGGCCAGGCGTAACGAGCAGTACTTC.

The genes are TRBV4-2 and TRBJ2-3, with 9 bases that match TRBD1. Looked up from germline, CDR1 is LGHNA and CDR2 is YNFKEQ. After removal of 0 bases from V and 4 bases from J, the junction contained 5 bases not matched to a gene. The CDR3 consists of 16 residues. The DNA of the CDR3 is TGTGCCAGCAGCCAAGATCTAACAGGGGGCGCAGATACGCAGTATTTT. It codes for CASSQDLTGGADTQYF.

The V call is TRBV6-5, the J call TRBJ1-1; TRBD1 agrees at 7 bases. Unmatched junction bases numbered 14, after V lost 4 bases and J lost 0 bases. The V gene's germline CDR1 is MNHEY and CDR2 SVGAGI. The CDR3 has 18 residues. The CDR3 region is CASSSNPRTGAMNTEAFF. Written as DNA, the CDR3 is TGTGCCAGCAGTTCTAATCCCCGGACAGGAGCAATGAACACTGAAGCTTTCTTT.

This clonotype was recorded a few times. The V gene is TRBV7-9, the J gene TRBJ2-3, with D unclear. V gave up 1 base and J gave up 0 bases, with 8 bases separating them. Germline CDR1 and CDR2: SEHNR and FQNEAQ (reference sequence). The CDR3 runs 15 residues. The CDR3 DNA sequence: TGTGCCAGCAGCTTAGTAGAAGGCAGCACAGATACGCAGTATTTT. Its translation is CASSLVEGSTDTQYF.

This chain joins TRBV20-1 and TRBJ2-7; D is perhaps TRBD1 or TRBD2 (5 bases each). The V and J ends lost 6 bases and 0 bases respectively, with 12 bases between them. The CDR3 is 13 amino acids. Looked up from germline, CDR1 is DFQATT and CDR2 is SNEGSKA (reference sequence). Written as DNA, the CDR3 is TGCAGTGCCCTGGGACGGAACTCCTACGAGCAGTACTTC. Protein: CSALGRNSYEQYF.

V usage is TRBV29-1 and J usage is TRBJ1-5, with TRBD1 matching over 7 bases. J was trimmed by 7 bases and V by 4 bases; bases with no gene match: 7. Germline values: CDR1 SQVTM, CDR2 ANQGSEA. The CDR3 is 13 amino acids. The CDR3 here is CSVGGEQGQPQHF. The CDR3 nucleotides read TGCAGCGTTGGAGGGGAACAGGGGCAGCCCCAGCATTTT.

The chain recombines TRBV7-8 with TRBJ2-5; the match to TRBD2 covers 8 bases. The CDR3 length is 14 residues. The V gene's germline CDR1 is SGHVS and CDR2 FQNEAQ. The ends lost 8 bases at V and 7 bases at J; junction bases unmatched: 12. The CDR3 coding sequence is TGTGCCAGCCTTCGGGGGGGATTGCGAGGGACCCAGTACTTC. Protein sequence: CASLRGGLRGTQYF. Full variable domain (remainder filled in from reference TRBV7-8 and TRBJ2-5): GAGVSQSPRYKVAKRGQDVALRCDPISGHVSLFWYQQALGQGPEFLTYFQNEAQLDKSGLPSDRFFAERPEGSVSTLKIQRTQQEDSAVYLCASLRGGLRGTQYFGPGTRLLVL.

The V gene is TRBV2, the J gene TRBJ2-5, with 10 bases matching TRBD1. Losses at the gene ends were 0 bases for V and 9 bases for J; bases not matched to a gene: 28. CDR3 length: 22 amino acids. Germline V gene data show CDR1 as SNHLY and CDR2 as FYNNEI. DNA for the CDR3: TGTGCCAGCAGTGAAGCGCAAGGGCCCTCACGGGACAGGGGCTCCGGACAGAGGGCCCAGTACTTC. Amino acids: CASSEAQGPSRDRGSGQRAQYF.

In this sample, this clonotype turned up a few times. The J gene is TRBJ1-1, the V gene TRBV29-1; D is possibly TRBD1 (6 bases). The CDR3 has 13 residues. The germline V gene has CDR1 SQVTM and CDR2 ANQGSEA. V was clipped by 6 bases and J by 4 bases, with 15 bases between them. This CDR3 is CSVVGGQATEAFF. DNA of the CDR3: TGCAGCGTGGTGGGGGGGCAGGCCACTGAAGCTTTCTTT.

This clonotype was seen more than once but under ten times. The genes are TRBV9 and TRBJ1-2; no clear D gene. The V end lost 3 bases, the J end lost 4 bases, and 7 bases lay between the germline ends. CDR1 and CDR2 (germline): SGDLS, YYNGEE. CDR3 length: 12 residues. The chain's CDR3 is CASSALTYGYTF. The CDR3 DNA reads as TGTGCCAGCAGCGCTTTGACCTATGGCTACACCTTC.

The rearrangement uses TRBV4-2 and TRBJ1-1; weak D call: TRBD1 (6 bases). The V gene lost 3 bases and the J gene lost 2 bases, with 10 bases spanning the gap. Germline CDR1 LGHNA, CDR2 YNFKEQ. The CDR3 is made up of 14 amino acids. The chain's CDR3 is CASSHSDRNTEAFF. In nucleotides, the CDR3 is TGTGCCAGCAGCCACTCGGACAGAAACACTGAAGCTTTCTTT.

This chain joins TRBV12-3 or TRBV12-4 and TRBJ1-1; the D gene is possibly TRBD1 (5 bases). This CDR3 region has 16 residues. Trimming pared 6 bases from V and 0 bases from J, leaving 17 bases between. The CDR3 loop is CASSWNWGLMNTEAFF. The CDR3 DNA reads TGTGCCAGCAGCTGGAATTGGGGGTTAATGAACACTGAAGCTTTCTTT.

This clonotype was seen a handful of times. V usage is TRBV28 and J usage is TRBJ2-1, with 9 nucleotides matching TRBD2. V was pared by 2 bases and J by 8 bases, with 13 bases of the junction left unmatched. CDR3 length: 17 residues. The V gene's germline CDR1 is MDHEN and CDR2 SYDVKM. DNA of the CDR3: TGTGCCAGCAGTTTACGATACGGAAGCGGGGGGTCGGATGAGCAGTTCTTC. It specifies CASSLRYGSGGSDEQFF.